The present entry profiles one T cell receptor (beta chain) with its context. Antigen specificity is unknown. This specimen comes from a study of OX40 agonist ivuxolimab in advanced cancers. Study findings and constraints: Among T cells, CD8+ cells averaged more expanded clones than CD4+ cells.

V was pared by 8 bases and J by 6 bases, with 28 bases between. Germline V lookup: CDR1 LNHDA, CDR2 SQIVND (reference sequence). This CDR3 region has 17 residues. TCRdb's copy holds only in-frame clones and misses some; the assay was immunoSEQ multiplex PCR. The table records tens of thousands of clones, 91% of them present only once. The genes are TRBV19 and TRBJ1-1; D unclear. The sequence was obtained from an adult with an advanced solid tumor such as melanoma, head and neck, liver or kidney cancer. The sample here was CD4+ or CD8+ T cells sorted from blood, taken in a trial of the OX40 agonist ivuxolimab. The CDR3 DNA follows: TGTGCCAGTTCCTCGCCCAAGCGCACCCCGTTAACCGCTGAAGCTTTCTTT. This encodes CASSSPKRTPLTAEAFF.